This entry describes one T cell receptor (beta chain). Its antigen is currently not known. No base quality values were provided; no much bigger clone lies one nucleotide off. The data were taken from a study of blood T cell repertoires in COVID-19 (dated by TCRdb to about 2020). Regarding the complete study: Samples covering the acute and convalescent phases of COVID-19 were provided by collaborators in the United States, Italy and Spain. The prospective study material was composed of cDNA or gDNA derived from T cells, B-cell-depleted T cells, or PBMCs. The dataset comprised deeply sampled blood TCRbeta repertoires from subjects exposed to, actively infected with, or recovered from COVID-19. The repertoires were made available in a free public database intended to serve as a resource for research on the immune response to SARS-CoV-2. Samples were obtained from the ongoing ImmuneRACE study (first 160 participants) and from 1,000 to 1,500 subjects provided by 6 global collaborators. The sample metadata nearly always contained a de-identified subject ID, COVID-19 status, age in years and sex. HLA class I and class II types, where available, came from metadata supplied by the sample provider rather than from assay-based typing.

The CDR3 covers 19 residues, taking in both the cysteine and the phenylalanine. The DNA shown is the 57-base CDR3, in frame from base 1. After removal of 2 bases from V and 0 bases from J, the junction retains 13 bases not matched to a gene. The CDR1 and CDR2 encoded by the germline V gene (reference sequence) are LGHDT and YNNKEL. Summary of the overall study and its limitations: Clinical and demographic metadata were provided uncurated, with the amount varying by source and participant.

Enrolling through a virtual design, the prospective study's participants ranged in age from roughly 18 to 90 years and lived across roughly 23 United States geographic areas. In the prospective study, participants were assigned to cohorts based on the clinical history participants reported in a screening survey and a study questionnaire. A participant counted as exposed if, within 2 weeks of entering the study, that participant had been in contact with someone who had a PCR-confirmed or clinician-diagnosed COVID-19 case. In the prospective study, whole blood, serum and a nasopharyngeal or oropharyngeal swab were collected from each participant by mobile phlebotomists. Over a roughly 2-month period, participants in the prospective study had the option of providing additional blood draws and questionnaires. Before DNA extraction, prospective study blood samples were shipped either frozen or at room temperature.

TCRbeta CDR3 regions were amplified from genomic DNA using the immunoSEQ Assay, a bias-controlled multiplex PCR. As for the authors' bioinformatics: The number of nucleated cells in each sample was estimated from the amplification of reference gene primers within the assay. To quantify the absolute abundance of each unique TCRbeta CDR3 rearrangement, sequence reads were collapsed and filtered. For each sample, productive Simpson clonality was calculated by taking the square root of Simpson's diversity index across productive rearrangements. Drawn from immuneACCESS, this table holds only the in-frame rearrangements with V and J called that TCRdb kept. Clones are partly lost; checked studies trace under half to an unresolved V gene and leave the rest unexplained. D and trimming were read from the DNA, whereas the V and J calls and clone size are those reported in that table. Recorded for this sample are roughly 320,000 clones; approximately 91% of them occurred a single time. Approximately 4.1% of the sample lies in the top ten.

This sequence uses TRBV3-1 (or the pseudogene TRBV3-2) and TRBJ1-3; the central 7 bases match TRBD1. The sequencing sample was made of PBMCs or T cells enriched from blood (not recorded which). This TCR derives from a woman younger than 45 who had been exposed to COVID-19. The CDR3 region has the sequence CASSQYGGAGGPSGNTIYF. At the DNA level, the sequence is TGTGCCAGCAGCCAATATGGTGGGGCAGGGGGTCCCTCTGGAAACACCATATATTTT.